This T cell receptor (beta chain) was observed in a study of cytomegalovirus exposure and HLA in healthy donors. Use of 60 Vbeta and 13 Jbeta primers characterized the PCR. Only in-frame clones appear in the TCRdb table, and some are missing; sequencing was by immunoSEQ multiplex PCR. The data hold around 120,000 clones, with around 76% observed a single time. J lost 2 bases, V lost 4 bases, and 7 bases had no gene match. CDR1 and CDR2 (germline): LNHNV, YYDKDF (reference sequence). The CDR3 loop spans 15 amino acids. Input material: PBMCs. The TCR was taken from a man aged 60-69 years in good health and CMV-seropositive. The gene calls are TRBV15 and TRBJ2-7; 8 bases map to TRBD2. In DNA, the CDR3 is TGTGCCACCAGCACCCCCAGCGGGGGAACCTACGAGCAGTACTTC. Translating gives CATSTPSGGTYEQYF.